This TCR beta chain was profiled in a study of Graves' ophthalmopathy and Graves' hyperthyroidism. RNA transcripts were the source from which TCR beta CDR3 regions were amplified. The first-round RT-PCR employed HTBI primers together with the Qiagen OneStep RT-PCR kit. A multiplex PCR was then performed as the second round. TCRdb used MiXCR to reprocess the multiplex PCR reads, holding one entry per CDR3 protein. This table holds some 1.1 million distinct CDR3 sequences, about 36% found once. Regarding this clonotype: Its antigen is not identified. A much more abundant neighbour one base away suggests this may be a read error.

The CDR3 has 15 amino acids. V gave up 5 bases and J gave up 4 bases, with 20 bases separating them. Germline-derived CDR1 and CDR2 are DFQATT and SNEGSKA (reference sequence). Findings of the study overall: Most thyroid clonotypes expanded beyond 0.001 frequency were also found in blood.

The receptor was isolated from an adult man with Graves' hyperthyroidism. The sequencing sample was made of peripheral blood or thyroid tissue (not recorded which). The genes are TRBV20-1 and TRBJ1-1; D call uncertain. The CDR3 DNA sequence: TGCAGTGCTGCGGACCCCCAGTGGTTGAGCACTGAAGCTTTCTTT. Its translation: CSAADPQWLSTEAFF.